A selection of T cell receptor beta chains follows, all from one sample in a study of T cells and copy number aberrations in small-cell lung cancer. TCRdb's table, derived via immunoSEQ multiplex PCR, lists solely in-frame clones and lacks some. The repertoire holds about 2,500 clones, 70% to 85% seen once, with 5.3% in the top ten. Sequenced sample: normal tissue next to the tumor. Receptors were obtained from a woman aged 50 to 65 with small cell lung cancer. The conserved cysteine and the conserved F or W are not part of the CDR3 here. The D gene is left open where the match is weak. The listing skips clone size in some rows; elsewhere it reads once, few, many or a size class.

TRBJ2-7 . . TRBV19 ASSVGVGYEQY
TRBJ2-2 few . TRBV15 ATQQSVRTAGELF
TRBJ1-1 . . TRBV28 ASSSGALASEGIGKAF
TRBJ2-7 . . TRBV7-9 ASSITGYEQY
TRBJ2-2 few TRBD1 TRBV9 ASSRTQGAGGELF
TRBJ2-5 once . TRBV30 AWRVAETQY
TRBJ1-5 . . TRBV9 ASSVDGGSNQPQH
TRBJ2-7 . . TRBV6-5 ASSTTYEQY
TRBJ2-5 . . TRBV19 ASSMEGARRETQY
TRBJ1-1 . TRBD1 TRBV5-8 ASSFRTGRVDTEAF
TRBJ1-2 few . TRBV14 ASSSVPGYGYT
TRBJ2-1 . . TRBV18 AGRPSAGNEQF
TRBJ2-1 . . TRBV6-5 ATGRTEQF
TRBJ2-5 . . TRBV7-9 ASSLGAAAVQETQY
TRBJ2-1 . TRBD1 TRBV5-6 ASSGGTGGMRSYNEQF
TRBJ1-2 . TRBD1 TRBV6-6 ASSTTGDRNYDYT
TRBJ2-1 . TRBD1 TRBV10-3 AISKGQGHNEQF
TRBJ1-1 large . TRBV5-1 ASSLEEMNTEAF
TRBJ2-5 . . TRBV5-1 ASSAGPGETQY
TRBJ1-1 few . TRBV19 ASSIVPGRTEAF
TRBJ2-7 . . TRBV28 ASSLGEQY
TRBJ1-2 . TRBD1 TRBV6-4 ASRVSEGAGYGYT
TRBJ2-3 . TRBD1 TRBV18 ASRPGQGSTDTQY
TRBJ1-2 . . TRBV7-9 ASSPLGRIGNQNYGYT
TRBJ1-1 . . TRBV6-1 ASSELVRKMNTEAF
TRBJ2-1 once . TRBV7-9 ASSFKLTNDEQF
TRBJ2-2 . TRBD2 TRBV7-9 ASSKDRRLAGAGELF
TRBJ2-1 . TRBD2 TRBV5-4 ASSLTSERTNNEQF
TRBJ2-1 . . TRBV5-1 ASSLVVGNNEQF
TRBJ1-6 . TRBD1 TRBV15 ATSRGPVGQGYSPLH
TRBJ2-2 . . TRBV6-1 ASSEQGPGTGELF
TRBJ1-1 . . TRBV19 ASSVAGFREAF
TRBJ2-7 . TRBD2 TRBV14 ASSHRSTSGSSYEQY
TRBJ1-4 . . TRBV4-1 ASSKGQSNEKLF
TRBJ2-4 . . TRBV29-1 SVEDHNGGNIQY
TRBJ2-2 . . TRBV4-2 ASRPGLNTGELF
TRBJ2-2 once . TRBV30 AWGTQDQDTGELF
TRBJ2-7 few . TRBV27 ASSLGLDTDYEQY
TRBJ2-5 few TRBD1 TRBV30 AWSFNRGQETQY
TRBJ2-3 once TRBD2 TRBV7-3 ASSLRVAGGSTDTQY
TRBJ1-5 few . TRBV6-6 ASSYRDSSNQPQH